These 8 T cell receptor beta chains share one sample of origin, sequenced in a study of shared clonotypes between healthy human individuals. The table came from immunoSEQ multiplex PCR; TCRdb's copy has only in-frame clones and leaves some out. Found here are about 1 million clones, about 76% of them singletons; the top ten hold roughly 1.4%. The sample comprised memory CD4+ T cells sorted from blood. As for subset: CD45RA-negative fraction. The receptors derive from a man aged 18 to 30 in good health.

This sequence joins TRBV4-3 and TRBJ1-2; 7 bases match TRBD1. Germline loops: CDR1 LGHNA, CDR2 YSLEER. There are 15 residues in the CDR3. The V and J ends lost 4 bases and 8 bases, in that order; junction bases with no gene match: 13. The CDR3 region has the DNA TGCGCCAGCAGCCCCTCGGCACAGGGGTCGGTGGGCTACACCTTC. It translates to CASSPSAQGSVGYTF.

J is TRBJ2-3 and V is TRBV5-8; TRBD2 agrees at 7 bases. With V trimmed by 0 bases and J by 4 bases, 8 bases remained unmatched. CDR1 is SGHTS, CDR2 YDEGEE, per germline. The CDR3 is 16 residues long. The CDR3 DNA is TGTGCCAGCAGCTTGGATGTGGGAGGGCCCCCAGATACGCAGTATTTT. Its protein is CASSLDVGGPPDTQYF.

V and J are TRBV5-6 and TRBJ2-5; 15 nucleotides agree with TRBD2. The CDR3 contains 16 residues. Germline V gene data show CDR1 as SGHDT and CDR2 as YYEEEE. V was pared by 3 bases and J by 2 bases, with 2 bases of the junction left unmatched. The CDR3 spells CASSSGLAGGQETQYF. The CDR3, as DNA: TGTGCCAGCAGCTCCGGACTAGCGGGAGGGCAAGAGACCCAGTACTTC.

The chain couples TRBV5-5 to TRBJ2-7; weak D call: TRBD2 (6 bases). The CDR3 has 13 residues. Germline V gene lookup returns CDR1 SGHKS and CDR2 YYEKEE (reference sequence). V lost 1 base and J lost 3, with 8 bases in between. In nucleotides, the CDR3 is TGTGCCAGCAGCTTGACTAGCCGCTACGAGCAGTACTTC. It translates to CASSLTSRYEQYF.

J is TRBJ2-1 and V is TRBV5-1; D perhaps matches TRBD2 (5 bases). The CDR3 is made up of 14 amino acids. Germline loops: CDR1 SGHRS, CDR2 YFSETQ. The V end was cut by 9 bases, the J end by 5 bases, with 18 bases between. The CDR3 DNA follows: TGCGCCACCCGGAGGTCCGGCGGCGACAATGAGCAGTTCTTC. Residues: CATRRSGGDNEQFF.

The chain recombines TRBV7-3 with TRBJ2-3; possibly TRBD2 for D (6 bases). The CDR3 is made up of 16 amino acids. Germline values: CDR1 SGHTA, CDR2 FQGTGA. Trimming took 4 bases from V and 4 from J, leaving 18 bases between them. The CDR3, as DNA: TGTGCCAGCAGCTCCACCGGGGGTGGCTCTCCAGATACGCAGTATTTT. Its translation: CASSSTGGGSPDTQYF.

The rearrangement links TRBV12-5 to TRBJ2-2; D is unclear. V gave up 0 bases and J gave up 5 bases, with 19 bases separating them. The CDR3 spans 18 residues. Germline V CDR1 and CDR2: LGHNT, FRNRAP. CDR3 sequence (DNA): TGTGCTAGTGGTTTGGTAAAGAAGAGTAGAGGAGAAACCGGGGAGCTGTTTTTT. As protein: CASGLVKKSRGETGELFF.

The rearrangement uses TRBV7-2 and TRBJ1-1, with D possibly being TRBD1 (6 bases). The V and J ends lost 5 bases and 10 bases respectively, with 20 bases between them. This CDR3 comprises 14 residues. The germline V gene has CDR1 SGHTA and CDR2 FQGNSA. Here the CDR3 DNA reads TGTGCCAGCAGCGTCAGAGGGGGTCCAGTCGGAGCTTTCTTT. Residues: CASSVRGGPVGAFF.